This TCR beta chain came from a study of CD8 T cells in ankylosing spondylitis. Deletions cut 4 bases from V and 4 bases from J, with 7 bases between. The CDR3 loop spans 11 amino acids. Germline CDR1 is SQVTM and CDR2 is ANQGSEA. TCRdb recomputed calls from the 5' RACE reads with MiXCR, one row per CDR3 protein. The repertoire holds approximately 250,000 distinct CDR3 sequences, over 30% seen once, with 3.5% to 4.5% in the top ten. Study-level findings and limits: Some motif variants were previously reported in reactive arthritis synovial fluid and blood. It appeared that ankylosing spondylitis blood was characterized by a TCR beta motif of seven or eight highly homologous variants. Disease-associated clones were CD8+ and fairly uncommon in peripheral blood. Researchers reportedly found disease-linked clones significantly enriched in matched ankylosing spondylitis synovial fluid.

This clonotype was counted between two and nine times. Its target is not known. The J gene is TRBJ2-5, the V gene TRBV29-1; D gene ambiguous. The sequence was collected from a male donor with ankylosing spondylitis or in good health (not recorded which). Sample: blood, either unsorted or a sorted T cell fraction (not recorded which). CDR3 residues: CSVALGETQYF. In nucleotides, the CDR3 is TGCAGCGTTGCCCTTGGAGAGACCCAGTACTTC.